This T cell receptor (beta chain) came from a study of OX40 agonist ivuxolimab in advanced cancers. Assay: immunoSEQ multiplex PCR; the TCRdb copy retains only in-frame clones and omits some. Among roughly 61,000 clones, roughly 85% were seen once, and the ten largest hold roughly 0.47%. Comment on this clone: Within the sample, other DNA sequences also encode this same CDR3.

The V gene's germline CDR1 is SQVTM and CDR2 ANQGSEA. The V gene lost 4 bases and the J gene lost 5 bases, with 5 bases spanning the gap. The CDR3 contains 10 residues. This rearrangement joins TRBV29-1 to TRBJ2-5; D is uncertain. Here the sequenced sample was CD4+ or CD8+ T cells sorted from blood, taken in a trial of the OX40 agonist ivuxolimab. This TCR came from an adult with an advanced solid tumor such as melanoma, head and neck, liver or kidney cancer. The CDR3 nucleotides are TGCAGCGTTGGAGAGGAGACCCAGTACTTC. Protein sequence: CSVGEETQYF.